This paragraph covers one T cell receptor (beta chain) sequence. The data are from a study of monozygotic twins with inflammatory bowel disease. TCRdb re-called the 5' RACE reads and catalogs CDR3 proteins one per entry, DNA excluded. Its table lists some 190,000 distinct CDR3 sequences. The specimen was blood. This TCR came from a human donor with ulcerative colitis or Crohn's disease, or a healthy co-twin of an affected twin (not recorded which).

CDR3 residues: CASSVGGLPHTQYF. The gene calls are TRBV9 and TRBJ2-3; the D gene TCRdb calls, TRBD2, cannot be checked with no DNA. From germline, CDR1 is SGDLS and CDR2 YYNGEE. The CDR3 totals 14 residues.